This entry describes one T cell receptor beta chain. Its cognate antigen is unknown. Germline CDR1 reads MNHEY; CDR2 reads SVGEGT. CDR3 length: 16 amino acids. V lost 5 bases to trimming and J lost 9 bases; unmatched junction nucleotides: 11. These data come from a study of Ad26.COV2.S vaccination and SARS-CoV-2 variants. The treatment is: some 20 received Ad26.COV2.S at low or high dose, single or two shots; 5 received placebo; per-sample allocation not given. Following the first vaccine or placebo injection, samples were taken on day 63. Boston hosted the donor, who was an adult aged 18-55 years. Produced via immunoSEQ multiplex PCR; TCRdb's table is partial and in-frame only. Of about 240,000 clones in the sample, approximately 87% were seen once. Points from the study as a whole: Relative to placebo recipients, vaccine recipients exhibited elevated spike-specific TCR breadth.

The chain uses TRBV6-2 or TRBV6-3 and TRBJ2-1; 12 positions match TRBD2. Here the sequenced sample was peripheral blood, taken in a trial of Ad26.COV2.S vaccine versus placebo. The sequence was collected from a person aged 18-65 years who received the Ad26.COV2.S COVID-19 vaccine or a placebo. The CDR3 is CASSDLAGGRLPEQFF. The CDR3, as DNA: TGTGCCAGCAGTGATCTAGCGGGGGGGCGTCTACCTGAGCAGTTCTTC.